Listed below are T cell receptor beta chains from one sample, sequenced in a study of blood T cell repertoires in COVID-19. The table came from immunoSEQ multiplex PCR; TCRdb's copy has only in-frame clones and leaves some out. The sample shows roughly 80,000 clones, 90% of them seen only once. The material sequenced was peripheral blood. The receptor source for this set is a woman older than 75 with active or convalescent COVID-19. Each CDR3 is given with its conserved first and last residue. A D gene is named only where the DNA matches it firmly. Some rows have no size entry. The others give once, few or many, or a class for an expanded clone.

cdr3_aa: CASSFQGNYGYTF
cdr3_nt: TGTGCCAGCAGTTTCCAGGGGAACTATGGCTACACCTTC
clone_size: -
v_call: TRBV27
d_call: -
j_call: TRBJ1-2

cdr3_aa: CASSYESRRGGRGDTQYF
cdr3_nt: TGTGCCAGCAGTTACGAATCTCGGCGGGGGGGACGAGGAGATACGCAGTATTTT
clone_size: -
v_call: TRBV6-2/TRBV6-3
d_call: TRBD2
j_call: TRBJ2-3

cdr3_aa: CASSRDNFPNEQFF
cdr3_nt: TGCGCCAGCAGTCGGGACAATTTCCCCAATGAGCAGTTCTTC
clone_size: -
v_call: TRBV4-3
d_call: -
j_call: TRBJ2-1

cdr3_aa: CAWSALGQETQYF
cdr3_nt: TGTGCCTGGAGTGCCCTCGGTCAAGAGACCCAGTACTTC
clone_size: -
v_call: TRBV30
d_call: -
j_call: TRBJ2-5

cdr3_aa: CASSPGLGYNEQFF
cdr3_nt: TGTGCCAGCAGCCCGGGACTAGGCTACAATGAGCAGTTCTTC
clone_size: -
v_call: TRBV2
d_call: TRBD2
j_call: TRBJ2-1

cdr3_aa: CASSLAGGGEYDEQYF
cdr3_nt: TGTGCCAGCAGCTTGGCAGGAGGGGGCGAGTACGACGAGCAGTACTTC
clone_size: -
v_call: TRBV5-4
d_call: -
j_call: TRBJ2-7

cdr3_aa: CASSPQVSNTEAFF
cdr3_nt: TGTGCCAGCAGCCCACAGGTCTCGAACACTGAAGCTTTCTTT
clone_size: -
v_call: TRBV9
d_call: -
j_call: TRBJ1-1

cdr3_aa: CATSDLRAGGYTF
cdr3_nt: TGTGCCACCAGTGATTTGAGAGCGGGTGGCTACACCTTC
clone_size: -
v_call: TRBV24-1
d_call: -
j_call: TRBJ1-2

cdr3_aa: CASSPQPMTGIFSGNTIYF
cdr3_nt: TGTGCCAGCAGCCCGCAACCCATGACAGGGATTTTCTCTGGAAACACCATATATTTT
clone_size: -
v_call: TRBV9
d_call: TRBD1
j_call: TRBJ1-3

cdr3_aa: CASSQDGLNYGNSGNTIYF
cdr3_nt: TGTGCCAGCAGCCAAGATGGCCTCAACTACGGAAACTCTGGAAACACCATATATTTT
clone_size: -
v_call: TRBV4-2
d_call: -
j_call: TRBJ1-3

cdr3_aa: CASDYGQGTDGELFF
cdr3_nt: TGTGCCAGCGACTACGGACAGGGTACAGACGGGGAGCTGTTTTTT
clone_size: -
v_call: TRBV2
d_call: TRBD1
j_call: TRBJ2-2

cdr3_aa: CASSLVVGEQYF
cdr3_nt: TGCGCCAGCAGCTTGGTAGTCGGGGAGCAGTACTTC
clone_size: -
v_call: TRBV5-1
d_call: -
j_call: TRBJ2-7

cdr3_aa: CASSWDRVRNSPLHF
cdr3_nt: TGTGCCAGCAGTTGGGACAGGGTGCGGAATTCACCCCTCCACTTT
clone_size: -
v_call: TRBV6-2/TRBV6-3
d_call: TRBD1
j_call: TRBJ1-6

cdr3_aa: CASSLYQGANEQFF
cdr3_nt: TGTGCCAGCAGCTTGTACCAGGGGGCAAATGAGCAGTTCTTC
clone_size: -
v_call: TRBV5-6
d_call: TRBD1
j_call: TRBJ2-1

cdr3_aa: CASSWKGQGVEKLFF
cdr3_nt: TGTGCCAGCAGCTGGAAGGGACAGGGAGTCGAAAAACTGTTTTTT
clone_size: -
v_call: TRBV5-4
d_call: TRBD1
j_call: TRBJ1-4

cdr3_aa: CASAGGGESSYEQYF
cdr3_nt: TGTGCCTCCGCAGGAGGGGGGGAAAGCTCCTACGAGCAGTACTTC
clone_size: -
v_call: TRBV10-3
d_call: -
j_call: TRBJ2-7

cdr3_aa: CASSFGQGSYEQYF
cdr3_nt: TGCGCCAGCAGCTTCGGCCAGGGCTCCTACGAGCAGTACTTC
clone_size: -
v_call: TRBV5-1
d_call: -
j_call: TRBJ2-7

cdr3_aa: CASSRWTGDYGYTF
cdr3_nt: TGTGCCAGCAGCCGCTGGACAGGGGATTACGGCTACACCTTC
clone_size: -
v_call: TRBV5-4
d_call: TRBD1
j_call: TRBJ1-2

cdr3_aa: CASSVGLSGQGAYGTQYF
cdr3_nt: TGTGCCAGCAGCGTGGGATTAAGCGGACAGGGGGCTTACGGGACCCAGTACTTC
clone_size: -
v_call: TRBV9
d_call: TRBD1
j_call: TRBJ2-5

cdr3_aa: CASSLNSRGLEKLFF
cdr3_nt: TGTGCCAGCAGCTTAAATAGCCGGGGTCTCGAAAAACTGTTTTTT
clone_size: -
v_call: TRBV7-2
d_call: -
j_call: TRBJ1-4

cdr3_aa: CARSHKQGSEQYF
cdr3_nt: TGTGCCAGAAGCCACAAACAGGGTAGCGAGCAGTACTTC
clone_size: -
v_call: TRBV5-3
d_call: -
j_call: TRBJ2-7

cdr3_aa: CASCRGQRGDSPLHF
cdr3_nt: TGTGCCAGCTGTAGGGGACAGCGCGGTGATTCACCCCTCCACTTT
clone_size: -
v_call: TRBV28
d_call: TRBD1
j_call: TRBJ1-6

cdr3_aa: CASSLVLRKEANQGAFF
cdr3_nt: TGTGCCAGCAGCTTAGTGTTGAGGAAGGAGGCTAACCAAGGGGCTTTCTTT
clone_size: -
v_call: TRBV11-3
d_call: -
j_call: TRBJ1-1

cdr3_aa: CASRLDGNGNQPQHF
cdr3_nt: TGTGCCAGCAGACTCGACGGGAATGGCAATCAGCCCCAGCATTTT
clone_size: once
v_call: TRBV6-6
d_call: -
j_call: TRBJ1-5

cdr3_aa: CASSLASGVMNTEAFF
cdr3_nt: TGTGCCAGCAGCTTGGCCTCGGGGGTCATGAACACTGAAGCTTTCTTT
clone_size: -
v_call: TRBV5-6
d_call: -
j_call: TRBJ1-1

cdr3_aa: CASSLGLSYEQYF
cdr3_nt: TGTGCCAGCAGTTTAGGGCTATCCTACGAGCAGTACTTC
clone_size: -
v_call: TRBV28
d_call: -
j_call: TRBJ2-7

cdr3_aa: CASSDTGTGYGYTF
cdr3_nt: TGTGCCAGCAGTGATACGGGGACAGGGTATGGCTACACCTTC
clone_size: -
v_call: TRBV2
d_call: TRBD1
j_call: TRBJ1-2

cdr3_aa: CAWGPRQGVFNQPQHF
cdr3_nt: TGTGCCTGGGGCCCTAGACAGGGGGTTTTCAATCAGCCCCAGCATTTT
clone_size: few
v_call: TRBV30
d_call: TRBD1
j_call: TRBJ1-5

cdr3_aa: CASSFDRLYGYTF
cdr3_nt: TGTGCCAGCAGCTTCGACAGGCTCTATGGCTACACCTTC
clone_size: -
v_call: TRBV27
d_call: -
j_call: TRBJ1-2

cdr3_aa: CASSSPRRGRGYTF
cdr3_nt: TGTGCCAGCAGTTCCCCCCGCAGGGGGCGCGGCTACACCTTC
clone_size: -
v_call: TRBV28
d_call: TRBD1
j_call: TRBJ1-2

cdr3_aa: CASSFSGRSETQYF
cdr3_nt: TGTGCCAGCAGCTTTTCAGGGAGGTCTGAGACCCAGTACTTC
clone_size: -
v_call: TRBV5-4
d_call: -
j_call: TRBJ2-5

cdr3_aa: CASSLGDGRTGNTIYF
cdr3_nt: TGCGCCAGCAGCTTGGGCGACGGGAGAACGGGAAACACCATATATTTT
clone_size: -
v_call: TRBV5-1
d_call: -
j_call: TRBJ1-3

cdr3_aa: CASSLDRVKNIQYF
cdr3_nt: TGTGCCAGCAGCTTAGACAGGGTGAAAAACATTCAGTACTTC
clone_size: -
v_call: TRBV7-9
d_call: -
j_call: TRBJ2-4

cdr3_aa: CASSLTSTPLKQFF
cdr3_nt: TGTGCCAGCAGTTTAACTAGCACCCCTTTGAAGCAGTTCTTC
clone_size: -
v_call: TRBV27
d_call: -
j_call: TRBJ2-1

cdr3_aa: CASSPWTGSNQPQHF
cdr3_nt: TGTGCCAGCAGTCCCTGGACGGGAAGCAATCAGCCCCAGCATTTT
clone_size: few
v_call: TRBV28
d_call: -
j_call: TRBJ1-5

cdr3_aa: CASSGVPNQPQHF
cdr3_nt: TGTGCCAGCTCAGGGGTCCCCAATCAGCCCCAGCATTTT
clone_size: -
v_call: TRBV7-2
d_call: -
j_call: TRBJ1-5

cdr3_aa: CASSQGRGREAFF
cdr3_nt: TGCGCCAGCAGCCAGGGGCGGGGGAGGGAAGCTTTCTTT
clone_size: -
v_call: TRBV4-3
d_call: -
j_call: TRBJ1-1

cdr3_aa: CASSSRGPPYGYTF
cdr3_nt: TGTGCCAGTAGTTCCAGGGGACCACCGTATGGCTACACCTTC
clone_size: few
v_call: TRBV19
d_call: -
j_call: TRBJ1-2

cdr3_aa: CASSDTGTSGYEQYF
cdr3_nt: TGTGCCAGCAGTGACACCGGGACTAGCGGTTACGAGCAGTACTTC
clone_size: -
v_call: TRBV6-2/TRBV6-3
d_call: TRBD2
j_call: TRBJ2-7

cdr3_aa: CASSFRTSGASYEQYF
cdr3_nt: TGCGCCAGCAGCTTCAGGACTAGCGGGGCCTCCTACGAGCAGTACTTC
clone_size: -
v_call: TRBV5-1
d_call: TRBD2
j_call: TRBJ2-7

cdr3_aa: CASSSGTGGFYEQYF
cdr3_nt: TGTGCCAGTAGCTCCGGGACAGGGGGTTTCTACGAGCAGTACTTC
clone_size: -
v_call: TRBV19
d_call: TRBD1
j_call: TRBJ2-7

cdr3_aa: CASSQLRDRGYNSPLHF
cdr3_nt: TGTGCCAGCAGTCAACTTCGGGACAGGGGCTATAATTCACCCCTCCACTTT
clone_size: -
v_call: TRBV6-4
d_call: TRBD1
j_call: TRBJ1-6

cdr3_aa: CASSSERVNQPQHF
cdr3_nt: TGTGCCAGCAGTTCCGAGAGGGTAAACCAGCCCCAGCATTTT
clone_size: once
v_call: TRBV27
d_call: -
j_call: TRBJ1-5

cdr3_aa: CASSAPWGGNEQFF
cdr3_nt: TGTGCCAGCAGCGCACCGTGGGGGGGCAATGAGCAGTTCTTC
clone_size: -
v_call: TRBV7-8
d_call: TRBD2
j_call: TRBJ2-1

cdr3_aa: CASSIGTSGGAETQYF
cdr3_nt: TGCGCCAGCAGCATAGGGACTAGCGGGGGGGCTGAGACCCAGTACTTC
clone_size: once
v_call: TRBV5-1
d_call: TRBD2
j_call: TRBJ2-5

cdr3_aa: CASSLGGLSQNF
cdr3_nt: TGTGCCAGCAGTTTGGGGGGGCTATCCCAAAACTTC
clone_size: -
v_call: TRBV12-3/TRBV12-4
d_call: -
j_call: TRBJ2-5

cdr3_aa: CASSTGTVSEQYF
cdr3_nt: TGTGCCAGCTCGACAGGGACTGTCAGCGAGCAGTACTTC
clone_size: once
v_call: TRBV19
d_call: -
j_call: TRBJ2-7

cdr3_aa: CASSQRGRTDTQYF
cdr3_nt: TGTGCCAGCAGCCAGCGGGGACGCACAGATACGCAGTATTTT
clone_size: -
v_call: TRBV3-1/TRBV3-2
d_call: -
j_call: TRBJ2-3

cdr3_aa: CASSHAGLAGGYTSTDTQYF
cdr3_nt: TGTGCCAGCAGCCACGCGGGACTAGCGGGGGGTTACACTAGCACAGATACGCAGTATTTT
clone_size: -
v_call: TRBV3-1/TRBV3-2
d_call: TRBD2
j_call: TRBJ2-3

cdr3_aa: CASSFRGTDQETQYF
cdr3_nt: TGTGCCAGCAGCTTTCGCGGGACAGACCAAGAGACCCAGTACTTC
clone_size: -
v_call: TRBV7-2
d_call: -
j_call: TRBJ2-5

cdr3_aa: CASSNSGTVFYEQYF
cdr3_nt: TGTGCCAGCAGCAACTCCGGGACAGTATTCTACGAGCAGTACTTC
clone_size: -
v_call: TRBV21-1
d_call: -
j_call: TRBJ2-7

cdr3_aa: CAWSVNRGYGYTF
cdr3_nt: TGTGCCTGGAGTGTGAACAGGGGCTATGGCTACACCTTC
clone_size: -
v_call: TRBV30
d_call: TRBD1
j_call: TRBJ1-2

cdr3_aa: CSVILGQTTNEKLFF
cdr3_nt: TGCAGCGTTATATTGGGACAGACAACTAATGAAAAACTGTTTTTT
clone_size: -
v_call: TRBV29-1
d_call: TRBD1
j_call: TRBJ1-4

cdr3_aa: CASSMGQGNQPQHF
cdr3_nt: TGTGCCAGTAGTATGGGACAGGGGAATCAGCCCCAGCATTTT
clone_size: -
v_call: TRBV19
d_call: TRBD1
j_call: TRBJ1-5

cdr3_aa: CASSLLPGVELFF
cdr3_nt: TGTGCCAGCAGTTTATTGCCAGGGGTGGAACTGTTTTTT
clone_size: -
v_call: TRBV28
d_call: -
j_call: TRBJ1-4